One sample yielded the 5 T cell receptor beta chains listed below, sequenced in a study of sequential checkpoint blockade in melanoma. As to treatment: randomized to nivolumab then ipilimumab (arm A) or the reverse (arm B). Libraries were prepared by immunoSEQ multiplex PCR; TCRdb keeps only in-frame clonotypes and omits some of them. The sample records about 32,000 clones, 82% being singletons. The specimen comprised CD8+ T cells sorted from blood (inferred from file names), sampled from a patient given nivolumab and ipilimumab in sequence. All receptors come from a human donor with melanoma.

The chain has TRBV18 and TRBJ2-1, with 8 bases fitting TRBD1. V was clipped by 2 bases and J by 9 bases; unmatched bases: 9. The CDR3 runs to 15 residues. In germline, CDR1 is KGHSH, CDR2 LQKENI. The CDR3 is CASSPSEAGGVEQFF. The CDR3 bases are TGTGCCAGCTCACCAAGCGAGGCAGGGGGCGTTGAGCAGTTCTTC.

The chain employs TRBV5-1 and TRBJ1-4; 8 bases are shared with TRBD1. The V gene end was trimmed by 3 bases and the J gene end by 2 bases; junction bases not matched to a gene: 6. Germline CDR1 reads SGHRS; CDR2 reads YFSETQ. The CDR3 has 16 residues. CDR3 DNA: TGCGCCAGCAGCTCCGGTCAGGGGGCCACTAATGAAAAACTGTTTTTT. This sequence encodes CASSSGQGATNEKLFF.

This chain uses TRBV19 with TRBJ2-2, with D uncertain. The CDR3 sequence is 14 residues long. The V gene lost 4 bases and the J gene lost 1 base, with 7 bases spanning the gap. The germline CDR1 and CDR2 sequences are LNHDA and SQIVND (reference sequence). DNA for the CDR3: TGTGCCAGTAGTAACCGAGAGAACACCGGGGAGCTGTTTTTT. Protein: CASSNRENTGELFF. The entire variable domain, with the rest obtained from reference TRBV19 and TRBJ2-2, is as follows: DGGITQSPKYLFRKEGQNVTLSCEQNLNHDAMYWYRQDPGQGLRLIYYSQIVNDFQKGDIAEGYSVSREKKESFPLTVTSAQKNPTAFYLCASSNRENTGELFFGEGSRLTVL.

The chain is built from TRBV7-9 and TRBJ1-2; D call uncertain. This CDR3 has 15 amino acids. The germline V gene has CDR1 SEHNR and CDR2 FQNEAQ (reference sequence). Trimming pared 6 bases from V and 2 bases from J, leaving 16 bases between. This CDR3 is CASSFPGWANYGYTF. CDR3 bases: TGTGCCAGCAGTTTCCCGGGGTGGGCAAACTATGGCTACACCTTC.

CDR3 bases: TGTGCCAGCAGCTCCCTGGACACAAAAATATACAATGAGCAGTTCTTC. This gives the protein CASSSLDTKIYNEQFF. The chain employs TRBV7-9 and TRBJ2-1, with TRBD1 as a possible D gene (5 bases). The CDR3 covers 16 residues. V lost 4 bases and J lost 4, with 17 bases in between. Germline CDR1 SEHNR, CDR2 FQNEAQ (reference sequence).